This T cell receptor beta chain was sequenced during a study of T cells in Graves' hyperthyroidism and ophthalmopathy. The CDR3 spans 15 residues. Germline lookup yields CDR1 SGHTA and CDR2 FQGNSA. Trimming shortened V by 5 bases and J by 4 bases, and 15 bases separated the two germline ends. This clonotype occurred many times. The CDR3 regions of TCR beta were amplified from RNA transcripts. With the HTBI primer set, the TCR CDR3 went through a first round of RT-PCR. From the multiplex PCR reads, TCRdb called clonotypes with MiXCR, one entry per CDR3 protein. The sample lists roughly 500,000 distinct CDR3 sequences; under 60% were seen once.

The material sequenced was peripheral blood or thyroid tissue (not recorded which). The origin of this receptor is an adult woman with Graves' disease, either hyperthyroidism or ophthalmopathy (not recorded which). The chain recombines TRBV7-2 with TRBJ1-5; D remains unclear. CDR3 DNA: TGTGCCAGCAGCCCGACACCGGTAACGAATCAGCCCCAGCATTTT. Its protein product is CASSPTPVTNQPQHF.